Presented here are 22 T cell receptor beta chains from one specimen sequenced in a study of T cell responses to AZD1222 COVID-19 vaccine. Generated by immunoSEQ multiplex PCR, the TCRdb table keeps only in-frame clones and is missing some. In the table there are some 110,000 clones, around nine tenths of which are singletons. Sequenced material: peripheral blood, taken 28 days after the second AZD1222 dose. Source of these receptors: an adult who received the AZD1222 COVID-19 vaccine.

The chain uses TRBV10-3 and TRBJ2-5; D call uncertain. The germline V and J ends were trimmed by 0 bases and 6 bases, with 8 bases remaining between them. The germline V gene encodes CDR1 ENHRY and CDR2 SYGVKD. CDR3 size: 13 residues. This CDR3 is CAISESNEKTQYF. Written as DNA, the CDR3 is TGTGCCATCAGTGAGTCGAACGAAAAGACCCAGTACTTC.

The rearrangement uses TRBV4-2 and TRBJ2-7; no definite D call. The germline V gene encodes CDR1 LGHNA and CDR2 YNFKEQ. V lost 0 bases to trimming and J lost 5 bases, with 11 bases between them. CDR3 length: 14 amino acids. CDR3 in amino acids: CASSQELNTDEQYF. In DNA form, the CDR3 reads TGTGCCAGCAGCCAAGAACTGAACACGGACGAGCAGTACTTC.

This chain uses TRBV5-5 with TRBJ1-3, with a weak D call TRBD1 (5 bases). Germline-derived CDR1 and CDR2 are SGHKS and YYEKEE (reference sequence). CDR3 length: 15 residues. V lost 0 bases and J 0 bases, leaving 7 bases between the germline ends. CDR3 in DNA: TGTGCCAGCAGCTTGGACAGGAGCTCTGGAAACACCATATATTTT. As protein: CASSLDRSSGNTIYF.

The rearrangement joins TRBV4-1 to TRBJ2-3, with D tentatively TRBD2 (5 bases). This CDR3 has 14 residues. V was shortened by 4 bases and J by 5 bases, with 13 bases between the two germline ends. Germline CDR1 and CDR2: MGHRA and YSYEKL. In DNA, the CDR3 is TGCGCCAGCAGCCTAGAGGGTGGCCAAGATACGCAGTATTTT. Residues: CASSLEGGQDTQYF.

CDR3 protein: CASRTGNTEAFF. The DNA of the CDR3 is TGTGCCAGCAGAACGGGGAACACTGAAGCTTTCTTT. V and J are TRBV3-1 (or the pseudogene TRBV3-2) and TRBJ1-1; D gene uncertain. The CDR3 has 12 residues. Germline V gene data show CDR1 as LGHDT and CDR2 as YNNKEL (reference sequence). Trimming removed 6 bases from V and 1 base from J, with 6 bases in between.

Here the CDR3 reads CASSTGQFSGANVLTF. CDR3 DNA: TGTGCCAGCAGCACCGGACAATTCTCTGGGGCCAACGTCCTGACTTTC. The chain carries TRBV7-9 and TRBJ2-6; D perhaps matches TRBD1 (5 bases). Per the germline V gene, CDR1 is SEHNR and CDR2 is FQNEAQ (reference sequence). Trimming cost V 5 bases and J 0 bases, with 11 bases left between them. CDR3 size: 16 residues.

The table lists this clone with a count of one. The rearrangement uses TRBV15 and TRBJ2-2; 7 nucleotides line up with TRBD2. CDR1 and CDR2 (germline): LNHNV, YYDKDF (reference sequence). V shed 0 bases and J 0 bases; nucleotides not matched to a gene: 4. This CDR3 region has 17 residues. CDR3 sequence: CATSRDPGLSNTGELFF. The CDR3 DNA reads TGTGCCACCAGCAGAGACCCGGGACTATCGAACACCGGGGAGCTGTTTTTT.

This sequence joins TRBV9 and TRBJ2-5; D ambiguous. The CDR3 sequence is 12 residues long. Trimming removed 2 bases from V and 1 base from J, with 3 bases in between. Looked up from germline, CDR1 is SGDLS and CDR2 is YYNGEE. The CDR3 loop is CASSVGQETQYF. In nucleotides, the CDR3 is TGTGCCAGCAGCGTGGGCCAAGAGACCCAGTACTTC.

The chain links TRBV7-9 to TRBJ2-7; D is unclear. CDR3 length: 13 residues. CDR1 SEHNR and CDR2 FQNEAQ come from the germline V gene (reference sequence). The V end lost 1 base, the J end lost 3 bases, and 7 bases lay between the germline ends. CDR3 residues: CASSLGTGYEQYF. The DNA of the CDR3 is TGTGCCAGCAGCTTAGGGACCGGCTACGAGCAGTACTTC. Drawing the rest from reference TRBV7-9 and TRBJ2-7, the complete variable domain is DTGVSQNPRHKITKRGQNVTFRCDPISEHNRLYWYRQTLGQGPEFLTYFQNEAQLEKSRLLSDRFSAERPKGSFSTLEIQRTEQGDSAMYLCASSLGTGYEQYFGPGTRLTVT.

This clone is a singleton in its sample. This chain joins TRBV28 and TRBJ2-7, with D unclear. V dropped 7 bases and J dropped 0 bases, with 16 bases sitting between them. The CDR3 sequence is 15 residues long. The germline V gene encodes CDR1 MDHEN and CDR2 SYDVKM. The CDR3 DNA reads as TGTGCCAGCACCGAGATCCCCACAAGCTCCTACGAGCAGTACTTC. Encoded protein: CASTEIPTSSYEQYF.

This clone has more than one count but fewer than ten. The chain combines TRBV7-8 with TRBJ1-1; TRBD1 aligns across 11 bases. CDR1 and CDR2 (germline): SGHVS, FQNEAQ. Trimming cost V 6 bases and J 9 bases; bases outside gene matches: 9. The CDR3 sequence is 14 residues long. CDR3 in amino acids: CASSPGTGGAQAFF. For the CDR3, the DNA is TGTGCCAGCAGTCCCGGGACAGGGGGTGCCCAAGCTTTCTTT.

This rearrangement joins TRBV5-4 to TRBJ2-1; TRBD2 agrees at 15 bases. The CDR3 consists of 15 residues. From germline, CDR1 is SGHNT and CDR2 YYREEE (reference sequence). V lost 9 bases and J lost 2; bases outside the gene matches: 3. In DNA form, the CDR3 reads TGTGCCACCGGACTAGCGGGAGGGACCTACAATGAGCAGTTCTTC. Its protein product is CATGLAGGTYNEQFF.

This clone has only one observation. V gene TRBV4-1 combines with J gene TRBJ1-2; no clear D gene. The CDR3 has 14 amino acids. Germline V gives CDR1 MGHRA, CDR2 YSYEKL. The V gene lost 1 base and the J gene lost 7 bases, with 13 bases spanning the gap. The CDR3 DNA follows: TGCGCCAGCAGCCAAGCGGGGATTGGCGGTGGCTACACCTTC. Translated: CASSQAGIGGGYTF.

The CDR3 coding sequence is TGTGCCAGCAGCTTAGGTTCTTTGGCTAATGAAAAACTGTTTTTT. Amino acids: CASSLGSLANEKLFF. V is TRBV11-3 and J is TRBJ1-4; D not resolved. Germline V gene lookup returns CDR1 SGHNT and CDR2 YENEEA. The CDR3 contains 15 residues. The ends were cut back, 1 base at V and 3 bases at J, with 9 bases in the middle.

The genes are TRBV6-2 or TRBV6-3 and TRBJ2-1; 10 nucleotides line up with TRBD2. Germline assignment: CDR1 MNHEY and CDR2 SVGEGT. The CDR3 has 15 residues. Trimming removed 6 bases from V and 4 bases from J; junction bases left unmatched: 6. CDR3 in amino acids: CASSFSGRPYNEQFF. Here the CDR3 DNA reads TGTGCCAGCAGCTTTAGCGGGAGGCCATACAATGAGCAGTTCTTC.

In nucleotides, the CDR3 is TGTGCCTGGAGGTTGACAGGGGTCCACGAGCAGTACTTC. This encodes CAWRLTGVHEQYF. The rearrangement uses TRBV30 and TRBJ2-7, with 8 bases matching TRBD1. Germline CDR1 reads GTSNPN; CDR2 reads SVGIG (reference sequence). V was pared by 3 bases and J by 5 bases, with 6 bases of the junction left unmatched. This CDR3 region has 13 residues. Based on the CDR3 plus reference TRBV30 and TRBJ2-7, the full variable domain is SQTIHQWPATLVQPVGSPLSLECTVEGTSNPNLYWYRQAAGRGLQLLFYSVGIGQISSEVPQNLSASRPQDRQFILSSKKLLLSDSGFYLCAWRLTGVHEQYFGPGTRLTVT.

The V call is TRBV27, the J call TRBJ2-1; 7 bases agree with TRBD2. Trimming took 6 bases from V and 4 from J; bases not matched to a gene: 6. CDR3 length: 14 amino acids. CDR1 MNHEY and CDR2 SMNVEV come from the germline V gene (reference sequence). In DNA, the CDR3 is TGTGCCAGCAGCCTATTTAGCGGGTACAATGAGCAGTTCTTC. Its translation: CASSLFSGYNEQFF.

The V call is TRBV20-1, the J call TRBJ2-3; a weak D match, TRBD1 (5 bases). The CDR3 is 11 amino acids. The V end was cut by 0 bases, the J end by 11 bases, with 9 bases between. Germline assignment: CDR1 DFQATT and CDR2 SNEGSKA (reference sequence). CDR3 amino acids: CSARDKGMQYF. CDR3 in DNA: TGCAGTGCTAGAGATAAGGGGATGCAGTATTTT.

The V call is TRBV19, the J call TRBJ1-2; TRBD1 is a possible D gene (6 bases). The germline V gene encodes CDR1 LNHDA and CDR2 SQIVND (reference sequence). Trimming took 1 base from V and 3 from J, leaving 9 bases between them. The CDR3 extends over 14 amino acids. This CDR3 reads CASSIAGADYGYTF. CDR3 coding DNA: TGTGCCAGTAGTATAGCGGGGGCAGACTATGGCTACACCTTC.

The rearrangement joins TRBV7-2 to TRBJ1-3, with D perhaps matching TRBD1 (6 bases). The V gene's germline CDR1 is SGHTA and CDR2 FQGNSA. The V and J ends lost 5 bases and 8 bases respectively, with 19 bases between them. The CDR3 consists of 15 residues. CDR3 nucleotides: TGTGCCAGCAGCCCCATTTTTGCAGGGACACACACCATATATTTT. This sequence encodes CASSPIFAGTHTIYF.

The chain links TRBV21-1 to TRBJ2-7; the DNA was not used to check the table's D call, TRBD1. TRBV21-1 has pseudogene status. The CDR3 contains 15 residues. As DNA, the CDR3 is TGTGCCAGCAGCGGCGGACAGCCTCTGTCCTACGAGCAGTACTTC. Residues: CASSGGQPLSYEQYF.

This chain links TRBV11-3 with TRBJ2-1; no clear D. The germline V gene has CDR1 SGHNT and CDR2 YENEEA. V was trimmed by 3 bases and J by 3 bases, leaving 6 bases between them. The CDR3 has 13 amino acids. In DNA form, the CDR3 reads TGTGCCAGCAGCTTGTCCAACTACAATGAGCAGTTCTTC. This encodes CASSLSNYNEQFF.